Below are 6 T cell receptor beta chains sequenced from a single sample in a study of cytomegalovirus exposure and HLA in healthy donors. The PCR used 60 Vbeta and 13 Jbeta primers. Method: immunoSEQ multiplex PCR; TCRdb's copy keeps in-frame clones and lacks some. The sample holds over 150,000 clones, approximately 80% seen once. Source material: PBMCs. The origin of the receptors is a woman in her 40s in good health and CMV-seropositive.

This clone was found once. The V and J genes are TRBV13 and TRBJ1-4; 8 nucleotides agree with TRBD1. The length of the CDR3 is 14 residues. The V gene's germline CDR1 is PRHDT and CDR2 FYEKMQ (reference sequence). J was trimmed by 15 bases and V by 1 base; bases with no gene match: 10. The CDR3 sequence: CASSLADGQGRLFF. The CDR3 DNA follows: TGTGCCAGCAGCTTAGCCGATGGACAGGGAAGATTGTTTTTT.

The chain combines TRBV7-8 with TRBJ2-1; D is ambiguous. Deletions cut 5 bases from V and 8 bases from J, with 16 bases between. The CDR3 runs to 14 residues. The germline V gene has CDR1 SGHVS and CDR2 FQNEAQ. The CDR3 DNA reads TGTGCCAGCAGCAAAAGACTGGGTCGCGATGAGCAGTTCTTC. Amino acid sequence: CASSKRLGRDEQFF.

This clone was found a few times. The V gene is TRBV4-1, the J gene TRBJ2-2; 7 bases agree with TRBD2. V trimming: 3 bases; J trimming: 1 base; junction bases outside the gene matches: 5. The CDR3 spans 16 residues. The germline CDR1 and CDR2 sequences are MGHRA and YSYEKL. The CDR3 DNA is TGCGCCAGCAGCCAGATGAGCGGGGTGAACACCGGGGAGCTGTTTTTT. Amino acid sequence: CASSQMSGVNTGELFF.

This clone appeared once. V gene TRBV4-3 combines with J gene TRBJ2-2, with D possibly TRBD2 on 5 matching bases. This CDR3 has 14 amino acids. Germline V gene data show CDR1 as LGHNA and CDR2 as YSLEER. With 0 bases removed from V and 4 bases from J, the gap between germline ends came to 6 bases. The CDR3 DNA is TGCGCCAGCAGCCAAGAGAGCGGCACCGGGGAGCTGTTTTTT. Amino acid sequence: CASSQESGTGELFF.

The V gene is TRBV18, the J gene TRBJ2-7; TRBD1 matches 7 bases. The CDR3 is 15 residues long. V trimming: 3 bases; J trimming: 3 bases; junction bases outside the gene matches: 8. CDR1 and CDR2 from the germline V gene are KGHSH and LQKENI. The CDR3 region is CASSPGTVTNYEQYF. The DNA for the CDR3 is TGTGCCAGCTCACCCGGGACAGTCACAAACTACGAGCAGTACTTC.

The CDR3 DNA is TGCAGCCCGTTGCAGGGAAATGAAAAACTGTTTTTT. It is translated as CSPLQGNEKLFF. The rearrangement links TRBV29-1 to TRBJ1-4, with D perhaps matching TRBD1 (5 bases). V lost 8 bases to trimming and J lost 5 bases, with 12 bases between them. The CDR3 length is 12 residues. Per the germline V gene, CDR1 is SQVTM and CDR2 is ANQGSEA.